This TCR beta chain was sequenced for a study of tumor-infiltrating lymphocytes in oesophageal squamous cell carcinoma. The V gene lost 1 base and the J gene lost 7 bases, with 1 base spanning the gap. The CDR3 spans 11 residues. The germline V gene encodes CDR1 SGHAT and CDR2 FQNNGV. TCRdb fed the PCR reads into MiXCR, producing one record per CDR3 protein. The table lists roughly 3,700 distinct CDR3 sequences, 14% of them singletons. This clonotype is deemed medium-sized. This clonotype was obtained from a male donor with esophageal squamous cell carcinoma. V gene TRBV11-2 combines with J gene TRBJ2-2; D not resolved. Sequencing was carried out using esophageal tumor tissue. The CDR3 region is CASSLVGELFF. Written as DNA, the CDR3 is TGTGCCAGCAGCTTAGTCGGGGAGCTGTTTTTT.